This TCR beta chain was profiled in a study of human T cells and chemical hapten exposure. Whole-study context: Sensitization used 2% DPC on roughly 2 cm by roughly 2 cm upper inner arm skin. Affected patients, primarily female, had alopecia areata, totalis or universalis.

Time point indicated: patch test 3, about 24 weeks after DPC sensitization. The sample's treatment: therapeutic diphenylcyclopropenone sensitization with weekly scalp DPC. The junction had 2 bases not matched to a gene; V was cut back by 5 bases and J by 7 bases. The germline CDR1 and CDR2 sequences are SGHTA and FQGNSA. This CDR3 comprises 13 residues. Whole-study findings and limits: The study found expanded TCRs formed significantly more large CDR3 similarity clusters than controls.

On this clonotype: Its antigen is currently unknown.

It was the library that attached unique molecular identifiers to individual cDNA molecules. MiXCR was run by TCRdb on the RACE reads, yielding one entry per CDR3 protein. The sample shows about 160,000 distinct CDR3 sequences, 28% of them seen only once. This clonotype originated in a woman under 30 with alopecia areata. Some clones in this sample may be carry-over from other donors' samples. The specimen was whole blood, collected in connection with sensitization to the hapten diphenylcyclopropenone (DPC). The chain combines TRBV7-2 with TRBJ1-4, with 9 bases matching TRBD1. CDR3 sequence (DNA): TGTGCCAGCAGCCAGGACAGGGGTGAAAAACTGTTTTTT. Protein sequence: CASSQDRGEKLFF.